The clone carrying this T cell receptor beta chain has more than one count but fewer than ten. This sample was taken from a study of blood T cell repertoires in COVID-19. The V gene lost 7 bases and the J gene lost 5 bases, with 15 bases spanning the gap. The CDR3 covers 13 residues. The germline CDR1 and CDR2 sequences are LGHDT and YNNKEL (reference sequence). In the original analysis: Reference gene primer amplification in the assay estimated nucleated cell counts. The data were produced by immunoSEQ multiplex PCR, yet TCRdb's version contains in-frame clones alone and is incomplete. V, J and clone size are taken as reported in that table, and D and trimming were inferred from the DNA itself. Of about 120,000 clones detected, around 77% appear once; the ten largest clones hold 7.9%.

This chain connects TRBV3-1 (or the pseudogene TRBV3-2) to TRBJ2-7, with D possibly matching TRBD1 (5 bases). The source of this sequence is a human donor in a cohort sampled during active COVID-19. Sequencing was carried out using peripheral blood. The CDR3 nucleotides are TGTGCCAGCACCTCCAGGGCTGGGGACGAGCAGTACTTC. Its protein product is CASTSRAGDEQYF.